This T cell receptor beta chain was sequenced during a study of OX40 agonist ivuxolimab in advanced cancers. TCRdb keeps only in-frame clones here, not all; method: immunoSEQ multiplex PCR. The sample comprises around 60,000 clones, approximately 81% of which are singletons, and around 1.9% rests with the top ten. Study-wide points: By week 6 at 0.1 to 3.0 mg/kg, blood CD4+ and CD8+ T cells had expanded clonally. Researchers did not establish what antigens the expanded peripheral T cells target.

For this clone: The antigen remains undetermined.

V lost 6 bases and J lost 5; bases outside the gene matches: 6. The CDR3 length is 13 residues. In germline, CDR1 is SGHDT, CDR2 YYEEEE. The chain combines TRBV5-6 with TRBJ2-7; 9 bases match TRBD1. The source material was CD4+ or CD8+ T cells sorted from blood, sampled in a trial of the OX40 agonist ivuxolimab. This TCR came from an adult with an advanced solid tumor such as melanoma, head and neck, liver or kidney cancer. The CDR3 DNA follows: TGTGCCAGCAACCGGGACAGGGTGGACGAGCAGTACTTC. Amino acid sequence: CASNRDRVDEQYF.